This T cell receptor beta chain stems from a study of T-cell reconstitution after alpha-beta-depleted transplantation in children. Whole-study results and caveats: At the one-year point after transplant, T-cell counts and TCRbeta diversity were found to come mostly from T cells that had been newly produced. As was reported, about two months after transplant, alpha-beta T cells came from several hundred expanded graft clones. Surviving recipient T cells and thymic progenitors accounted for the high day-60 TCRbeta diversity observed in some patients.

Preparing the TCRbeta library involved the use of unique molecular identifiers. TCRdb reanalysed the PCR reads using MiXCR and keeps one entry per CDR3 protein. The data contain about 510,000 distinct CDR3 sequences, around 10% of them singletons. Trimming pared 0 bases from V and 10 bases from J, leaving 16 bases between. The CDR3 runs to 16 residues. Germline V CDR1 and CDR2: ENHRY, SYGVKD. This clonotype was observed many times. Antigen: not known. The starting material was PBMCs, mostly from graft donor cells, obtained 180 days after TCRalphabeta/CD19-depleted stem cell transplant. The sequence was obtained from a female patient aged 2-10 years who had a stem cell transplant for aplastic anemia, so the T cells may come from the graft donor. This sequence joins TRBV10-3 and TRBJ1-6; D ambiguous. The CDR3 DNA follows: TGTGCCATCAGTGAGTCTAAGGAGGAAGTATGGTCACCCCTCCACTTT. It specifies CAISESKEEVWSPLHF.